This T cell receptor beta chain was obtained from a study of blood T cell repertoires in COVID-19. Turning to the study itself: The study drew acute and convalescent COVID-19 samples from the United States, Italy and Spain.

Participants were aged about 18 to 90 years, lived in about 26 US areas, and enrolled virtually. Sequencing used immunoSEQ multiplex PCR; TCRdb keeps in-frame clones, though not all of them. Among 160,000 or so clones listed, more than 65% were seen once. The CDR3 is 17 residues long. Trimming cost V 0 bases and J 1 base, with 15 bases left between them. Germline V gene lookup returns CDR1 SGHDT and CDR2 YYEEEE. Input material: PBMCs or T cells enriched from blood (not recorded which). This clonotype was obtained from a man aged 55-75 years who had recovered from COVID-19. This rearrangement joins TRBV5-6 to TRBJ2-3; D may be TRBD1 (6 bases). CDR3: CASSLGPPGAGTDTQYF. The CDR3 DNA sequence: TGTGCCAGCAGCTTGGGGCCCCCAGGGGCGGGCACAGATACGCAGTATTTT.